The rows below give T cell receptor beta chains drawn from one sample of a study of identical twins. One entry per CDR3 protein, called by TCRdb with MiXCR from the 5' RACE reads. This sample has 200,000 to 250,000 distinct CDR3 sequences, with roughly 12% found just once. The same sample was also studied in work on yellow fever vaccine responses in identical twins.

The sample comprised memory (CD45RO+) T cells sorted from blood. The receptors originated from a woman aged 18-29 years in good health. The CDR3 runs from the conserved cysteine through the conserved F or W. Fields, in order: CDR3 length, J gene, V gene, D gene, clone size, CDR3 DNA, CDR3 protein. The D gene is left open where the match is weak. Clone size is stated in some rows and not others, as once, few, many or a class when expanded.

>14|TRBJ2-3|TRBV29-1|.|few
TGCAGCCCGAGGGGACTCGGGAGCACAGATACGCAGTATTTT
CSPRGLGSTDTQYF
>14|TRBJ2-5|TRBV20-1|TRBD1|.
TGCAGTGCTAGGGGCGGACAGGAGCAAGAGACCCAGTACTTC
CSARGGQEQETQYF
>13|TRBJ2-7|TRBV2|.|.
TGTGCCAGCAGTGTTAAGGTATCATACGAGCAGTACTTC
CASSVKVSYEQYF
>15|TRBJ2-5|TRBV20-1|.|.
TGCAGTGCTAGAGAATTCACCGGGACTCTGCAGACCCAGTACTTC
CSAREFTGTLQTQYF
>16|TRBJ2-7|TRBV4-2|TRBD2|many
TGTGCCAGCAGCCAAGGTTTGAGCGGGAGCTCCTACGAGCAGTACTTC
CASSQGLSGSSYEQYF
>14|TRBJ1-2|TRBV6-1|.|few
TGTGCCAGCACCCGTGGACTGAGCAACTATGGCTACACCTTC
CASTRGLSNYGYTF
>14|TRBJ1-6|TRBV7-2|TRBD1|few
TGTGCCAGCAGCCGGGACAGGGGGGCTTCACCCCTCCACTTT
CASSRDRGASPLHF
>12|TRBJ2-7|TRBV6-2/TRBV6-3|TRBD1|.
TGTGCCACCAGGACAGGGTCAAACGAGCAGTACTTC
CATRTGSNEQYF
>14|TRBJ2-7|TRBV5-1|.|.
TGCGCCAGCAGAAAAGAGGACAGCGCCTACGAGCAGTACTTC
CASRKEDSAYEQYF
>17|TRBJ2-2|TRBV7-8|.|.
TGTGCCAGCAGCCCCCGGAGGAACAGAGACTACACCGGGGAGCTGTTTTTT
CASSPRRNRDYTGELFF
>14|TRBJ1-4|TRBV5-1|.|.
TGCGCCAGCAGCTTCCGTGCAACTAATGAAAAACTGTTTTTT
CASSFRATNEKLFF
>13|TRBJ2-5|TRBV20-1|TRBD1|many
TGCAGTGCGAGACAGGGGGCAGGGGAGACCCAGTACTTC
CSARQGAGETQYF
>16|TRBJ2-1|TRBV9|TRBD2|few
TGTGCCAGCAGCGCTCGTCTAGCGGGGGGGAAAAATGAGCAGTTCTTC
CASSARLAGGKNEQFF
>17|TRBJ2-2|TRBV15|.|.
TGTGCCACCAGCAGAGATTCTTTTGGGGGCGCGGTCGGGGAGCTGTTTTTT
CATSRDSFGGAVGELFF
>14|TRBJ2-6|TRBV12-3/TRBV12-4|.|many
TGTGCCAGCACCTTGGAGTCTGGGGCCAACGTCCTGACTTTC
CASTLESGANVLTF
>11|TRBJ2-7|TRBV20-1|.|.
TGCAGTGCCCTCCCGGGCTACGAGCAGTACTTC
CSALPGYEQYF
>17|TRBJ2-6|TRBV11-1|.|few
TGTGCCAGCTCCTTGCGGCAAACTCTCTCTGGGGCCAACGTCCTGACTTTC
CASSLRQTLSGANVLTF
>12|TRBJ2-5|TRBV6-1|.|many
TGTGCCAGCAGTGAACAAAGGGAGACCCAGTACTTC
CASSEQRETQYF
>15|TRBJ1-5|TRBV12-3/TRBV12-4|.|many
TGTGCCAGCAGTACCAAGGGGGGAGGCAATCAGCCCCAGCATTTT
CASSTKGGGNQPQHF
>15|TRBJ2-4|TRBV11-2|.|.
TGTGCCAGCAGCTTAGAGCGGGGGCTCGGGGACATTCAGTACTTC
CASSLERGLGDIQYF
>13|TRBJ2-3|TRBV20-1|TRBD1|.
TGCAGTGCCCCGGGACAGCACACAGATACGCAGTATTTT
CSAPGQHTDTQYF
>17|TRBJ2-3|TRBV7-6|TRBD2|many
TGTGCCAGCAGCTACCGGACTAGCGGGGGCAGCACAGATACGCAGTATTTT
CASSYRTSGGSTDTQYF
>14|TRBJ2-1|TRBV6-5|TRBD1|.
TGTGCCAGCAGTACCGACAGGGCAAACAATGAGCAGTTCTTC
CASSTDRANNEQFF
>15|TRBJ2-7|TRBV25-1|TRBD1|.
TGTGCCAGCAGTCGGGACAGGGGAGACTCCTACGAGCAGTACTTC
CASSRDRGDSYEQYF
>15|TRBJ2-7|TRBV5-5|.|.
TGTGCCAGCAGCTCGCCGAGGACGGTCGCCTACGAGCAGTACTTC
CASSSPRTVAYEQYF
>16|TRBJ2-1|TRBV4-2|.|many
TGTGCCAGCAGCCGGCCCGGGACGATCGAGATCAATGAGCAGTTCTTC
CASSRPGTIEINEQFF
>16|TRBJ2-7|TRBV4-2|TRBD1|few
TGTGCCAGCAGCCAAGATCCCGGGACAGGGTTCTACGAGCAGTACTTC
CASSQDPGTGFYEQYF
>15|TRBJ2-7|TRBV7-9|.|.
TGTGCCAGCAGCTTAGAGGGGGGCCCCGGGTACGAGCAGTACTTC
CASSLEGGPGYEQYF
>13|TRBJ1-1|TRBV24-1|.|few
TGTGCCACCAGTGCCCGAGATAACTCTGAAGCTTTCTTT
CATSARDNSEAFF
>14|TRBJ1-2|TRBV19|.|.
TGTGCCAGTAGTACACTAGACCGGAGGGATGGCTACACCTTC
CASSTLDRRDGYTF
>16|TRBJ2-3|TRBV27|TRBD1|.
TGTGCCAGCAGTTTCGTCTGGACAGGGCCCACAGATACGCAGTATTTT
CASSFVWTGPTDTQYF
>13|TRBJ2-3|TRBV7-6|.|few
TGTGCCAGCAGCTTAGTGAGGGTAGATACGCAGTATTTT
CASSLVRVDTQYF